This TCR beta chain derives from a study of cytomegalovirus exposure and HLA in healthy donors. Across the whole study: The approximately 120 validation repertoires were reported in a later analysis to have been generated on the same platform as the 666 first-cohort repertoires. Overall study results and limits: Later, an analysis found that TCR clusters from the first cohort tended to co-occur in the 120 validation repertoires. Cytomegalovirus association was listed for 150 or so TCR beta chains. TCR sequences were mostly rare, though some public TCRs occurred in many donors.

This clone came up a few times. What it binds is not known. The CDR3 covers 12 residues. V lost 6 bases, J lost 1 base, and 3 bases lay in between. Germline CDR1 and CDR2: SNHLY and FYNNEI. TCRdb keeps only in-frame clones here, not all; method: immunoSEQ multiplex PCR. The sample contains more than 250,000 clones, approximately 86% of which appear only once. This chain connects TRBV2 to TRBJ2-2; D gene uncertain. This receptor was taken from a woman under 40 in good health and CMV-seropositive. Sequencing was done on a sample of PBMCs. CDR3: CASRVNTGELFF. The CDR3 bases are TGTGCCAGCAGGGTGAACACCGGGGAGCTGTTTTTT.